These 14 T cell receptor beta chains came from one sample sequenced in a study of cytomegalovirus exposure and HLA in healthy donors. Generated by immunoSEQ multiplex PCR, the TCRdb table keeps only in-frame clones and is missing some. The table lists 150,000 to 200,000 clones, just under 85% of them singletons. The specimen was PBMCs. Receptor source: a man aged 25-40 years in good health and CMV-seropositive.

The CDR3, as DNA: TGTGCCAGCAGTCCCGGGGTAGCGGGGGGCGGGGGTGAGCAGTTCTTC. As protein: CASSPGVAGGGGEQFF. V usage is TRBV27 and J usage is TRBJ2-1, with TRBD2 matching 10 bases. This CDR3 comprises 16 residues. The germline V gene encodes CDR1 MNHEY and CDR2 SMNVEV (reference sequence). Trimming at V came to 5 bases and at J to 9 bases, leaving 13 bases not matched to a gene.

The J gene is TRBJ2-2, the V gene TRBV9; a possible D gene is TRBD1 (5 bases). Germline CDR1 and CDR2: SGDLS and YYNGEE. The CDR3 runs 16 residues. Trimming removed 3 bases at V and 0 bases at J, with 12 bases between. CDR3 protein: CASSARQFANTGELFF. As DNA, the CDR3 is TGTGCCAGCAGCGCTCGACAGTTCGCGAACACCGGGGAGCTGTTTTTT.

The chain employs TRBV4-3 and TRBJ2-7; 7 bases are shared with TRBD2. With V trimmed by 2 bases and J by 2 bases, 6 bases remained unmatched. From germline, CDR1 is LGHNA and CDR2 YSLEER. The CDR3 extends over 15 amino acids. The CDR3 DNA follows: TGCGCCAGCAGCCAACCTGGGGCGGGGGCCTACGAGCAGTACTTC. Amino acids: CASSQPGAGAYEQYF.

A single count supports this clone. V is TRBV7-9 and J is TRBJ2-2, with TRBD1 matching 8 bases. In germline, CDR1 is SEHNR, CDR2 FQNEAQ (reference sequence). V dropped 3 bases and J dropped 4; count of bases not matched to a gene: 10. The CDR3 is 17 residues long. The CDR3: CASSLKQDRASTGELFF. The CDR3 DNA sequence: TGTGCCAGCAGCTTGAAGCAGGACAGGGCTTCCACCGGGGAGCTGTTTTTT.

This chain connects TRBV21-1 to TRBJ1-5; the tabulated D call, TRBD1, remains unverified against the DNA. TRBV21-1 is described as a pseudogene. The CDR3 covers 13 residues. The CDR3 DNA reads as TGTGCCAGCAGCGCAGGGGTCAATCAGCCCCAGCATTTT. Its translation is CASSAGVNQPQHF.

The rearrangement links TRBV9 to TRBJ2-1; D not resolved. The germline CDR1 and CDR2 sequences are SGDLS and YYNGEE. The CDR3 runs 13 residues. Trimming stripped 2 bases from V and 7 bases from J, with 10 bases between. CDR3 region: CASSVSFSNEQFF. The CDR3 region has the DNA TGTGCCAGCAGCGTCTCGTTCTCTAATGAGCAGTTCTTC.

V and J are TRBV7-9 and TRBJ2-4; D is unclear. The germline gives CDR1 SEHNR, CDR2 FQNEAQ (reference sequence). The CDR3 spans 17 residues. Trimming removed 5 bases from V and 0 bases from J, with 17 bases in between. This chain's CDR3 is CASSPGSGELAKNIQYF. The CDR3 DNA sequence: TGTGCCAGCAGCCCCGGGTCCGGTGAGCTAGCCAAAAACATTCAGTACTTC.

This clone was counted a single time. V is TRBV30 and J is TRBJ1-3; D perhaps matches TRBD1 (6 bases). CDR1 and CDR2 (germline): GTSNPN, SVGIG (reference sequence). The V end lost 4 bases, the J end lost 4 bases, and 11 bases lay between the germline ends. The CDR3 is made up of 13 amino acids. CDR3 nucleotide sequence: TGTGCCTGGACAGGGGCGGAAGGAAACACCATATATTTT. This sequence encodes CAWTGAEGNTIYF. The whole variable domain, remainder taken from reference TRBV30 and TRBJ1-3, is SQTIHQWPATLVQPVGSPLSLECTVEGTSNPNLYWYRQAAGRGLQLLFYSVGIGQISSEVPQNLSASRPQDRQFILSSKKLLLSDSGFYLCAWTGAEGNTIYFGEGSWLTVV.

This rearrangement joins TRBV4-3 to TRBJ1-2, with TRBD1 identical over 7 bases. Germline-derived CDR1 and CDR2 are LGHNA and YSLEER. Germline trimming cut 0 bases from V and 0 bases from J; bases unmatched to any gene: 10. The CDR3 has 18 amino acids. As DNA, the CDR3 is TGCGCCAGCAGCCAAGAAGGGGGACAGATAAGAGCTAACTATGGCTACACCTTC. It specifies CASSQEGGQIRANYGYTF.

The rearrangement uses TRBV27 and TRBJ2-7; D unresolved. With 3 bases removed from V and 3 bases from J, the gap between germline ends came to 9 bases. Germline CDR1 reads MNHEY; CDR2 reads SMNVEV (reference sequence). The CDR3 consists of 13 residues. The chain's CDR3 is CASSFTRSYEQYF. CDR3 DNA sequence: TGTGCCAGCAGTTTCACCAGAAGCTACGAGCAGTACTTC.

This clone has just one count. The V call is TRBV2, the J call TRBJ1-1; D may be TRBD1 (5 bases). V lost 6 bases and J 7 bases, leaving 15 bases between the germline ends. The CDR3 has 13 residues. Germline V CDR1 and CDR2: SNHLY, FYNNEI. The CDR3 protein is CASRPDISLEAFF. The CDR3 bases are TGTGCCAGCAGGCCGGACATCTCCCTTGAAGCTTTCTTT.

This chain connects TRBV9 to TRBJ2-1; D might be TRBD1 (5 bases). This CDR3 has 12 residues. Deletions cut 4 bases from V and 9 bases from J, with 11 bases between. The germline CDR1 and CDR2 sequences are SGDLS and YYNGEE. Here the CDR3 reads CASSPNRGEQFF. CDR3 in DNA: TGTGCCAGCAGCCCAAATAGGGGTGAGCAGTTCTTC.

This chain links TRBV27 with TRBJ2-2; tentatively, D is TRBD2 (6 bases). CDR1 and CDR2 (germline): MNHEY, SMNVEV (reference sequence). This CDR3 is built from 13 residues. V dropped 5 bases and J dropped 6 bases, with 10 bases sitting between them. The CDR3 region is CASSLGEAGELFF. In DNA form, the CDR3 reads TGTGCCAGCAGTCTTGGGGAGGCCGGGGAGCTGTTTTTT.

This chain joins TRBV19 and TRBJ1-4; D ambiguous. This CDR3 is 19 amino acids long. Trimming removed 1 base at V and 0 bases at J, with 18 bases between. Germline V lookup: CDR1 LNHDA, CDR2 SQIVND (reference sequence). The CDR3, as DNA: TGTGCCAGTAGTATAGTTTTGGTCCTGAGTATTGCAACTAATGAAAAACTGTTTTTT. Its translation: CASSIVLVLSIATNEKLFF. The full variable domain, its missing parts supplied by reference TRBV19 and TRBJ1-4, is DGGITQSPKYLFRKEGQNVTLSCEQNLNHDAMYWYRQDPGQGLRLIYYSQIVNDFQKGDIAEGYSVSREKKESFPLTVTSAQKNPTAFYLCASSIVLVLSIATNEKLFFGSGTQLSVL.